Shown below are 14 T cell receptor beta chains from a single sample sequenced in a study of blood T cell repertoires in COVID-19. Generated by immunoSEQ multiplex PCR, the TCRdb table keeps only in-frame clones and is missing some. The data show a few hundred thousand clones, approximately 80% seen once. Material for sequencing was peripheral blood. The origin of the receptors is a human donor in a cohort sampled during active COVID-19.

The rearrangement joins TRBV28 to TRBJ1-5, with 9 nucleotides matching TRBD1. This CDR3 region has 12 residues. Per the germline V gene, CDR1 is MDHEN and CDR2 is SYDVKM. Written as DNA, the CDR3 is TGTGGGACAGGGGAAGGCAATCAGCCCCAGCATTTT. Amino acids: CGTGEGNQPQHF.

V usage is TRBV7-2 and J usage is TRBJ1-2; D might be TRBD1 (5 bases). Deletions cut 4 bases from V and 4 bases from J, with 10 bases between. The CDR3 has 13 residues. Germline assignment: CDR1 SGHTA and CDR2 FQGNSA. The CDR3 sequence: CASSYGTGYGYTF. The CDR3 nucleotides read TGTGCCAGCAGCTATGGCACAGGCTATGGCTACACCTTC.

This clone showed up just once. The rearrangement links TRBV6-5 to TRBJ2-2; weak D call: TRBD1 (6 bases). Germline loops: CDR1 MNHEY, CDR2 SVGAGI. V was clipped by 7 bases and J by 10 bases, with 19 bases between them. The length of the CDR3 is 14 residues. The CDR3 nucleotides are TGTGCCAGCAAAGGGACATCCCCTAGTACGGAGCTGTTTTTT. Translated, it gives CASKGTSPSTELFF.

The genes are TRBV18 and TRBJ2-5; no clear D gene. V was trimmed by 3 bases and J by 5 bases, leaving 13 bases between them. The CDR3 has 14 residues. CDR1 is KGHSH and CDR2 is LQKENI in the germline V gene. The CDR3 region is CASSPLPGFETQYF. The CDR3 DNA follows: TGTGCCAGCTCACCTTTACCCGGGTTTGAGACCCAGTACTTC.

The V gene is TRBV12-3 or TRBV12-4, the J gene TRBJ1-1; 9 nucleotides match TRBD1. The CDR3 is 13 residues long. The V gene end was trimmed by 6 bases and the J gene end by 5 bases; junction bases not matched to a gene: 4. The CDR3 region is CASRTTGGTEAFF. For the CDR3, the DNA is TGTGCCAGCAGGACGACAGGGGGGACTGAAGCTTTCTTT.

This chain joins TRBV5-6 and TRBJ1-1; TRBD1 might be the D (6 bases). This CDR3 has 14 residues. Trimming pared 0 bases from V and 4 bases from J, leaving 10 bases between. Germline V gene lookup returns CDR1 SGHDT and CDR2 YYEEEE. The CDR3 loop reads CASSLVGAGTEAFF. Here the CDR3 DNA reads TGTGCCAGCAGCTTGGTGGGGGCAGGCACTGAAGCTTTCTTT.

J is TRBJ2-7 and V is TRBV5-1; D gene unclear. Germline V gives CDR1 SGHRS, CDR2 YFSETQ. The CDR3 has 16 amino acids. The germline V and J ends were trimmed by 0 bases and 0 bases, with 13 bases remaining between them. Here the CDR3 reads CASSLVTVDISYEQYF. The CDR3 DNA is TGCGCCAGCAGCTTGGTAACAGTCGATATCTCCTACGAGCAGTACTTC.

J is TRBJ2-1 and V is TRBV5-4; 9 bases are shared with TRBD2. This CDR3 is 15 amino acids long. Germline V CDR1 and CDR2: SGHNT, YYREEE (reference sequence). V was pared by 0 bases and J by 5 bases, with 3 bases of the junction left unmatched. DNA for the CDR3: TGTGCCAGCAGCTTGGGGGCTAGCGGGAACAATGAGCAGTTCTTC. Translation gives CASSLGASGNNEQFF.

The rearrangement joins TRBV28 to TRBJ1-5, with D hard to call. Trimming pared 3 bases from V and 6 bases from J, leaving 12 bases between. The CDR3 is made up of 14 amino acids. Germline lookup yields CDR1 MDHEN and CDR2 SYDVKM. CDR3 in amino acids: CASSFRDGGQPQHF. The CDR3 DNA sequence: TGTGCCAGCAGTTTCCGGGATGGCGGTCAGCCCCAGCATTTT.

This rearrangement joins TRBV5-1 to TRBJ1-2, with TRBD1 identical over 7 bases. The V segment lost 4 bases and the J segment 7 bases; nucleotides outside the gene matches: 7. From germline, CDR1 is SGHRS and CDR2 YFSETQ. The CDR3 is 13 amino acids. The CDR3 spells CASSTGQEGGYTF. As DNA, the CDR3 is TGCGCCAGCAGCACCGGACAGGAAGGTGGCTACACCTTC.

The chain recombines TRBV7-2 with TRBJ1-5; 7 bases are shared with TRBD1. Germline lookup yields CDR1 SGHTA and CDR2 FQGNSA. The CDR3 runs 14 residues. J was trimmed by 4 bases and V by 3 bases; bases with no gene match: 3. The chain's CDR3 is CASSLGQLNQPQHF. CDR3 coding DNA: TGTGCCAGCAGCTTGGGACAGCTAAATCAGCCCCAGCATTTT. Full variable domain (outside the CDR3, taken from reference TRBV7-2 and TRBJ1-5): GAGVSQSPSNKVTEKGKDVELRCDPISGHTALYWYRQSLGQGLEFLIYFQGNSAPDKSGLPSDRFSAERTGGSVSTLTIQRTQQEDSAVYLCASSLGQLNQPQHFGDGTRLSIL.

The chain joins TRBV7-9 to TRBJ1-2; the D gene is possibly TRBD1 (6 bases). The V end was cut by 2 bases, the J end by 8 bases, with 15 bases between. Germline V lookup: CDR1 SEHNR, CDR2 FQNEAQ (reference sequence). CDR3 size: 14 residues. The DNA of the CDR3 is TGTGCCAGCAGCTTATCCGGGACAAGAGGGGGCTACACCTTC. This codes for CASSLSGTRGGYTF. Drawing the rest from reference TRBV7-9 and TRBJ1-2, the complete variable domain is DTGVSQNPRHKITKRGQNVTFRCDPISEHNRLYWYRQTLGQGPEFLTYFQNEAQLEKSRLLSDRFSAERPKGSFSTLEIQRTEQGDSAMYLCASSLSGTRGGYTFGSGTRLTVV.

The chain has TRBV6-1 and TRBJ2-1; D might be TRBD1 (6 bases). V was cut by 2 bases and J by 0 bases, with 11 bases left in between. Per the germline V gene, CDR1 is MNHNS and CDR2 is SASEGT. This CDR3 region has 16 residues. The CDR3 here is CASSELQGSSYNEQFF. The CDR3 DNA follows: TGTGCCAGCAGTGAACTTCAGGGGAGCTCCTACAATGAGCAGTTCTTC.

The chain couples TRBV9 to TRBJ2-3; 8 positions match TRBD2. The CDR3 contains 15 residues. The junction had 9 bases not matched to a gene; V was cut back by 4 bases and J by 5 bases. Germline lookup yields CDR1 SGDLS and CDR2 YYNGEE. The CDR3 protein is CASSPQSGRGDTQYF. In nucleotides, the CDR3 is TGTGCCAGCAGCCCTCAAAGCGGGAGAGGAGATACGCAGTATTTT.